This TCR beta chain stems from a study of cytomegalovirus exposure and HLA in healthy donors. Details on this clone: One end of the junction does not line up with germline, which may come from a read error.

The PCR ran on 60 Vbeta and 13 Jbeta primers. Here immunoSEQ multiplex PCR was the method, and the copy in TCRdb shows in-frame clones only, minus some. Seen here are around 140,000 clones, 77% observed once, and the top ten hold 3.5% to 5%. Germline V gene data show CDR1 as GTSNPN and CDR2 as SVGIG (reference sequence). The CDR3 length is 12 residues. This receptor was obtained from a male donor in good health and CMV-seropositive. The source material was PBMCs. This rearrangement joins TRBV30 to TRBJ2-7; a weak D match, TRBD1 (6 bases). The CDR3 region has the DNA TGTGCCTGGAGCGCGGACAGCTACGGGCAGTACTTC. Translating gives CAWSADSYGQYF.